These 8 T cell receptor beta chains originate from one sample sequenced in a study of CD8 T cells in Susac syndrome. Random hexamers were used to reverse transcribe an amount of roughly 0.5 to 1 ug RNA. TCRdb used MiXCR to reprocess the immunoSEQ multiplex PCR reads, holding one entry per CDR3 protein. The sample holds tens of thousands of distinct CDR3 sequences, 94% seen once. Sequenced sample: CD8+ T cells from PBMCs. These receptors came from a human donor in good health.

The chain links TRBV2 to TRBJ2-7; no definite D call. Germline loops: CDR1 SNHLY, CDR2 FYNNEI. Trimming removed 3 bases at V and 3 bases at J, with 12 bases between. The CDR3 totals 14 residues. The CDR3 DNA reads TGTGCCAGCAGTGATAGGCAACTTCACTACGAGCAGTACTTC. It yields the protein CASSDRQLHYEQYF.

This sequence joins TRBV2 and TRBJ1-2; D is unresolved. This CDR3 comprises 13 residues. Germline V gives CDR1 SNHLY, CDR2 FYNNEI. V was shortened by 4 bases and J by 8 bases, with 14 bases between the two germline ends. The CDR3, as DNA: TGTGCCAGCAGTGGTAGCCAGACTGGCGGCTACACCTTC. Encoded protein: CASSGSQTGGYTF.

The chain combines TRBV25-1 with TRBJ2-7, with 9 bases fitting TRBD2. CDR1 and CDR2 from the germline V gene are MGHDK and SYGVNS. This CDR3 is 15 amino acids long. V lost 0 bases, J lost 7 bases, and 7 bases stayed unmatched. CDR3 in amino acids: CASSEYRGGAREQYF. CDR3 sequence (DNA): TGTGCCAGCAGTGAATATCGCGGGGGGGCTAGGGAGCAGTACTTC.

The rearrangement uses TRBV29-1 and TRBJ2-5; maybe TRBD1 (6 bases). The germline gives CDR1 SQVTM, CDR2 ANQGSEA. This CDR3 comprises 13 residues. V lost 5 bases to trimming and J lost 5 bases, with 15 bases between them. The CDR3 DNA is TGCAGCGTTTGGGGGCCTAGGTCCGAGACCCAGTACTTC. It yields the protein CSVWGPRSETQYF.

This rearrangement joins TRBV5-4 to TRBJ2-1; D remains unclear. V shed 1 base and J shed 9 bases, with 11 bases lying between them. CDR3 length: 13 amino acids. Germline CDR1 is SGHNT and CDR2 is YYREEE (reference sequence). The CDR3 DNA sequence: TGTGCCAGCAGCTTGTCCCAGCCAGGTGAGCAGTTCTTC. Encoded protein: CASSLSQPGEQFF.

The V and J genes are TRBV29-1 and TRBJ1-3, with D hard to call. V dropped 2 bases and J dropped 4 bases, with 9 bases sitting between them. The CDR3 has 13 residues. Germline CDR1 is SQVTM and CDR2 is ANQGSEA. This CDR3 is CSVEKEGGNTIYF. CDR3 DNA: TGCAGCGTTGAAAAAGAAGGCGGAAACACCATATATTTT. The full variable domain, rest sourced from reference TRBV29-1 and TRBJ1-3, is SAVISQKPSRDICQRGTSLTIQCQVDSQVTMMFWYRQQPGQSLTLIATANQGSEATYESGFVIDKFPISRPNLTFSTLTVSNMSPEDSSIYLCSVEKEGGNTIYFGEGSWLTVV.

The rearrangement joins TRBV6-5 to TRBJ2-1; D not certain. V lost 1 base, J lost 10 bases, and 8 bases lay in between. The germline V gene has CDR1 MNHEY and CDR2 SVGAGI. This CDR3 spans 12 amino acids. CDR3: CASSYLVGEQFF. Written as DNA, the CDR3 is TGTGCCAGCAGTTACTTAGTGGGAGAGCAGTTCTTC.

The rearrangement links TRBV5-6 to TRBJ1-1; no reliable D call. CDR3 length: 13 residues. Germline CDR1 SGHDT, CDR2 YYEEEE. Trimming stripped 0 bases from V and 4 bases from J, with 7 bases between. The DNA of the CDR3 is TGTGCCAGCAGCTTGGGAATTTCCACTGAAGCTTTCTTT. Translating it yields CASSLGISTEAFF. Full variable domain (rest looked up from reference TRBV5-6 and TRBJ1-1): DAGVTQSPTHLIKTRGQQVTLRCSPKSGHDTVSWYQQALGQGPQFIFQYYEEEERQRGNFPDRFSGHQFPNYSSELNVNALLLGDSALYLCASSLGISTEAFFGQGTRLTVV.